This T cell receptor beta chain originates from a study of blood T cell repertoires in COVID-19 (dated by TCRdb to 2018 to 2021). Broadly, across the study: The collaborator samples originated in the United States, Italy and Spain and spanned the acute and convalescent phases of COVID-19. The material from the prospective study consisted of cDNA or gDNA derived from T cells, B-cell-depleted T cells, or PBMCs. The dataset comprised deeply sampled blood TCRbeta repertoires from subjects exposed to, actively infected with, or recovered from COVID-19. The repertoires were made available in a free public database intended to serve as a resource for research on the immune response to SARS-CoV-2. Samples came from the ongoing ImmuneRACE study (first 160 participants) plus 1,254 subjects from 6 global collaborators. Nearly every sample came with metadata listing a de-identified subject ID, COVID-19 status, age in years and sex. Where HLA class I and class II types were available, the types were taken from metadata supplied by the sample provider, not from assay-based typing.

The immunoSEQ Assay, a bias-controlled multiplex PCR, was used to amplify TCRbeta CDR3 regions from genomic DNA. The study's processing was this. The number of nucleated cells in each sample was estimated by amplification of reference gene primers within the assay. Sequence reads were collapsed and filtered to measure the absolute abundance of every unique TCRbeta CDR3 rearrangement. For each sample, productive Simpson clonality was calculated as the square root of Simpson's diversity index over productive rearrangements. What TCRdb holds here is the immuneACCESS table cut down to in-frame rearrangements. Part of the clones is not present; checked against another copy, under half of the missing clones reflect an unresolved V gene, and the others are unexplained. That table gives V, J and clone size, and the DNA gave D and trimming. For this sample there are about 210,000 clones; around 89% appear just once. In total, the top ten clones hold 4% to 5.5% of the sample.

Whole blood was collected in K2EDTA tubes by collaborating institutions according to the institutions' own protocols. For TCRbeta analysis, collaborators shipped samples as frozen whole blood, isolated PBMCs, or DNA extracted from either of those sample types. Concerning this clone: What antigen it recognizes has not been identified. Per-nucleotide qualities are absent, and no much larger clonotype sits a single base away.

CDR1 SGHTA and CDR2 FQGNSA were looked up in the germline V gene. Relative to germline, V is missing 4 bases and J is missing 2 bases, with 4 bases of the junction outside any gene match. Taken from cysteine to phenylalanine, the CDR3 has 15 residues. Only the CDR3 DNA stays, 45 bases, in frame from base 1. What the research found in general, with its limitations: The quantity of clinical and demographic metadata differed by source and by participant and was supplied without curation.

This TCR derives from a woman aged 40 to 55 with acute or convalescent COVID-19. The specimen sequenced was peripheral blood. The V and J segments used are TRBV7-2 and TRBJ1-2, with 10 bases in between that match TRBD1. The DNA sequence is given as TGTGCCAGCAGCTCGCGGACAGGGGGGAACTATGGCTACACCTTC. Its amino acids are CASSSRTGGNYGYTF.